The rows below give T cell receptor beta chains drawn from one sample of a study of OX40 agonist ivuxolimab in advanced cancers. Produced via immunoSEQ multiplex PCR; TCRdb's table is partial and in-frame only. The sample comprises about 76,000 clones, around four fifths of which are singletons, and approximately 1.7% rests with the top ten. The source material was CD4+ or CD8+ T cells sorted from blood, sampled in a trial of the OX40 agonist ivuxolimab. These receptors originate from an adult with an advanced solid tumor such as melanoma, head and neck, liver or kidney cancer. Both conserved end residues are part of each CDR3. D genes are given only for firm matches.

12 | TRBJ1-2 | - | TRBV6-1 | CASSLGSTGYTF
13 | TRBJ1-5 | - | TRBV19 | CASSLASNQPQHF
17 | TRBJ2-6 | - | TRBV7-9 | CASSLGQGISGANVLTF
15 | TRBJ2-5 | TRBD1 | TRBV7-7 | CASSTDRAPQETQYF
12 | TRBJ1-1 | - | TRBV10-3 | CATESSNTEAFF
17 | TRBJ2-6 | TRBD1 | TRBV30 | CAWSGGQGASGANVLTF
15 | TRBJ1-6 | - | TRBV5-4 | CASSYDSGVTSPLHF
16 | TRBJ2-1 | - | TRBV29-1 | CSVEGKGGSGYNEQFF
15 | TRBJ1-6 | - | TRBV4-1 | CASSQASQGDSPLHF
12 | TRBJ2-7 | - | TRBV6-1 | CASKAGNYEQYF
12 | TRBJ2-7 | - | TRBV29-1 | CSVVAGVGEQYF
15 | TRBJ1-2 | - | TRBV28 | CASSPPWGSDYGYTF
14 | TRBJ2-2 | - | TRBV7-3 | CASSQGFGHGELFF
11 | TRBJ2-4 | - | TRBV28 | CASSFRTGLYF
15 | TRBJ2-3 | - | TRBV11-2 | CASRRVGVGTDTQYF
13 | TRBJ2-7 | - | TRBV30 | CAWTRGGAYEQYF
11 | TRBJ2-5 | - | TRBV20-1 | CSARALGTQYF
14 | TRBJ1-4 | - | TRBV5-6 | CASSSYLFGEKLFF
15 | TRBJ1-4 | - | TRBV9 | CASSVGGTTNEKLFF
14 | TRBJ1-1 | - | TRBV27 | CASSFKAWDPEAFF
15 | TRBJ2-7 | TRBD1 | TRBV4-1 | CASSQVDRGSYEQYF